The clone carrying this T cell receptor (beta chain) showed up many times. What it binds is unknown. These data are taken from a study of T cells in Graves' hyperthyroidism and ophthalmopathy. About the research overall: At the time of initial diagnosis and before any treatment, peripheral blood was collected. Study-level results: The model forecast ophthalmopathy, anticipating it by a median about 7 months before onset.

Patients between 18 and 65 years old had hyperthyroidism, newly diagnosed and lasting under 2 months. PBMCs were sourced from less than 12 ml fresh peripheral blood. The germline CDR1 and CDR2 sequences are SGHDN and FVKESK. The CDR3 spans 14 residues. V lost 4 bases and J lost 5, with 14 bases in between. Researchers amplified the TCR beta CDR3 regions from RNA transcripts. An initial round of RT-PCR targeting the TCR CDR3 relied on the HTBI primer set. In TCRdb, the multiplex PCR reads were re-called with MiXCR into one record per CDR3 protein. The sample includes fewer than 300,000 distinct CDR3 sequences, about 25% of them seen just once.

This receptor was taken from a man aged 35 to 55 with Graves' hyperthyroidism that later progressed to Graves' ophthalmopathy. V usage is TRBV14 and J usage is TRBJ1-1, with D perhaps matching TRBD1 (6 bases). The sequenced sample consisted of blood. The CDR3 DNA reads as TGTGCCAGCAGCCCAGGGAGGGGGTGGACTGAAGCTTTCTTT. Its protein is CASSPGRGWTEAFF. Variable domain in full (rest from reference TRBV14 and TRBJ1-1): EAGVTQFPSHSVIEKGQTVTLRCDPISGHDNLYWYRRVMGKEIKFLLHFVKESKQDESGMPNNRFLAERTGGTYSTLKVQPAELEDSGVYFCASSPGRGWTEAFFGQGTRLTVV.